This T cell receptor beta chain was observed in a study of blood T cell repertoires in COVID-19. CDR3 length: 14 amino acids. V gave up 0 bases and J gave up 4 bases; unmatched junction bases: 2. Germline lookup yields CDR1 ENHRY and CDR2 SYGVKD. Method: immunoSEQ multiplex PCR; TCRdb's copy keeps in-frame clones and lacks some. In the table there are roughly 130,000 clones, about four fifths of which are singletons. The chain is built from TRBV10-3 and TRBJ1-2; the match to TRBD1 covers 7 bases. The sequencing input was PBMCs or T cells enriched from blood (not recorded which). The sequence was obtained from a woman between 50 and 59 years old with acute COVID-19. CDR3 region: CAISESRDSYGYTF. The DNA for the CDR3 is TGTGCCATCAGTGAGTCCCGGGACAGCTATGGCTACACCTTC.